This is a list of T cell receptor beta chains from one sample in a study of shared clonotypes between healthy human individuals. Repertoires were generated with immunoSEQ multiplex PCR, while TCRdb's copy carries only in-frame clones and drops some. The profile covers 800,000 to 950,000 clones, with about 96% appearing a single time and over 0.2% taken by the ten largest. The sample comprised naive CD8+ T cells sorted from blood. Receptors were obtained from a man aged 25-45 years in good health. CDR3s leave out the opening cysteine and the closing phenylalanine or tryptophan. Part of the rows lack a size; the others show once, few, many or a class for expanded clones.

v_call	clone_size	cdr3_aa
TRBV7-3	NA	ASGLGQGTDTQY
TRBV9	once	ASSEGVGNEQF
TRBV2	NA	ASRGTAQSQETQY
TRBV19	NA	ASSIDHRGAIGYT
TRBV27	NA	ASLDRVGGEKLF
TRBV7-9	NA	ASSPRDRAQETQY
TRBV18	NA	ASSPLGRQRTDTQY
TRBV28	once	ASRPRDRASTDTQY
TRBV5-6	NA	ASRPRRTSGYNEQF
TRBV4-1	once	ASSPYTVGAEAF
TRBV13	NA	ASSLTGTGVNQPQH
TRBV4-1	NA	ASSQNEQGLWGYT
TRBV28	once	ASRAGIGRYEQY
TRBV7-7	NA	ASSHGGSDTQY
TRBV7-9	NA	ASSSGSIAGAYEQF
TRBV28	NA	ASSFGAGSYNEQF
TRBV7-9	NA	ASSLGSTGQETQY
TRBV2	NA	AIPKNTGQGPYEQY
TRBV4-1	NA	ASSQEEGAIQPQH
TRBV6-6	once	ASRSSGSGQNEQY
TRBV27	NA	ASSLNSFYEQY
TRBV19	NA	ASSPQGLATTDTQY
TRBV11-3	NA	ASSLTGKAEAF
TRBV18	once	ASSPPLELNNEQF
TRBV7-3	NA	ASSLTQGREQY
TRBV15	NA	ATSSTNGTSGVSSYEQY
TRBV9	NA	ASLTEHVQGLNEQF
TRBV7-2	NA	ASSQMGAYEQY
TRBV5-1	NA	ASSPERTSSYNEQF
TRBV29-1	NA	SVVDSGTNTGELF
TRBV29-1	NA	SASGTGGAGAYNEQF
TRBV7-9	once	ASSRNLAYGYT
TRBV7-9	NA	ASRLARETQY
TRBV7-8	NA	ASSFGDPQAAYEQY
TRBV6-1	once	ASSDPHAGTQPQH
TRBV4-3	NA	ASSQDFGSLAGYNEQF
TRBV10-2	NA	ASTGLLAKNIQY
TRBV11-2	NA	ASSLVGLAGTGELF
TRBV27	NA	ASSLGVTNTDTQY
TRBV13	NA	ASSLTGLASYNEQF
TRBV9	NA	ASSVDQNPLGGELF
TRBV6-6	NA	ASSERGPPYNEQF
TRBV4-1	NA	ASSQLLAGNVGNEQF
TRBV29-1	NA	SVDGTGEYEQY
TRBV27	NA	ASMDRGFAGELF
TRBV5-4	NA	ASSLIEDYGYT
TRBV27	NA	ASSSRPSRGETQY
TRBV14	NA	ASSHRIRGNTEAF
TRBV27	NA	ASSSLRVDRVSNTGELF
TRBV6-6	NA	ASSTKSGNTIY
TRBV29-1	NA	SVMEGLYGYT
TRBV6-6	NA	ASRGQRNQPQH
TRBV5-1	NA	ASSPHREGYGYT
TRBV28	NA	ASRRDYGYT